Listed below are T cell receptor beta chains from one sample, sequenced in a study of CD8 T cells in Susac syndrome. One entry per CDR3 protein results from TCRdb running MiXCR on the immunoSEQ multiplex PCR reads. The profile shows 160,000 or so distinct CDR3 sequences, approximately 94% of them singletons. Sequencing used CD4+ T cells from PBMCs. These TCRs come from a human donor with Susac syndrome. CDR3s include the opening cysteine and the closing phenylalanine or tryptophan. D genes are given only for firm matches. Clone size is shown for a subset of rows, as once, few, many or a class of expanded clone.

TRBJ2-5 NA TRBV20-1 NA TGCAGTGCGCTCCGGGACAAAAAAGAGACCCAGTACTTC CSALRDKKETQYF
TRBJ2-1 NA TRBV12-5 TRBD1 TGTGCTAGTGGTTTGGTGTACAGGGGGAATGAGCAGTTCTTC CASGLVYRGNEQFF
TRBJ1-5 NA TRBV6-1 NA TGTGCCAGCAGTGAAGCAGCCTCGAGGGGAAGGGGGAATCAGCCCCAGCATTTT CASSEAASRGRGNQPQHF
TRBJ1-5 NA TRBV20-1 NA TGCAGTGCATTGGGGGAGGGTTTATATCAGCCCCAGCATTTT CSALGEGLYQPQHF
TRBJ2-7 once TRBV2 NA TGTGCCAGCAGTGAAGCTAAGCCAGGAAGGTATTTTTACGAGCAGTACTTC CASSEAKPGRYFYEQYF
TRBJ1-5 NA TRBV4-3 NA TGCGCCAGCAGCCAAGGAGTTTCAGGCCTCACGGGTCAGCCCCAGCATTTT CASSQGVSGLTGQPQHF
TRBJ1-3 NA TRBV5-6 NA TGTGCCAGCAGCAGATTGACGGCCAGCTCTGGAAACACCATATATTTT CASSRLTASSGNTIYF
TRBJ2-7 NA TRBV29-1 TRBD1 TGCAGCGTTCTTAATCCGACAGGGGCCTACGAGCAGTACTTC CSVLNPTGAYEQYF
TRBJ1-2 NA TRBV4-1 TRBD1 TGCGCCAGCAGCCAAAACGGACAGGCGAGGGGCTACACCTTC CASSQNGQARGYTF
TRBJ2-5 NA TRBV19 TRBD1 TGTGCCAGTAGTAGTACATCCCATAGGGGGCGATTGGAGACCCAGTACTTC CASSSTSHRGRLETQYF
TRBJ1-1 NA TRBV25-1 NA TGTGCCAGCAGGGTTCAATGGGGAGACACTGAAGCTTTCTTT CASRVQWGDTEAFF
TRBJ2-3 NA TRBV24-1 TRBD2 TGTGCCACCAGTGACCATAGCGGGGGCGGCACAGATACGCAGTATTTT CATSDHSGGGTDTQYF
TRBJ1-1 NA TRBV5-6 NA TGTGCCAGCAGCTTGGGTCAGGGGCGGCCCACTGAAGCTTTCTTT CASSLGQGRPTEAFF
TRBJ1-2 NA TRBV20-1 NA TGCAGTGCCCTAGGCGCGTCCCTAGATGGCTACACCTTC CSALGASLDGYTF
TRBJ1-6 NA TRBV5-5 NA TGTGCCAGCAGCTTGGAATTCCAGAGCTCCTATAATTCACCCCTCCACTTT CASSLEFQSSYNSPLHF